This T cell receptor (beta chain) is drawn from a study of blood T cells in healthy people across ages. General observations from the study: It was found that TCR beta diversity correlated strongly with the percentage of naive T cells.

The germline CDR1 and CDR2 sequences are DFQATT and SNEGSKA (reference sequence). There are 16 residues in the CDR3. Combining a sample-barcoded 5' primer with a J-beta primer mix, a second PCR ran for roughly 6 to 12 cycles. Tags on each cDNA molecule came from a template-switch adaptor with 12 random nucleotides. TCRdb reprocessed the 5' RACE reads via MiXCR and lists one record per CDR3 protein. In the table there are fewer than 950,000 distinct CDR3 sequences, roughly 35% of which are singletons. Per sample, a minimum of 6.5 million PBMCs were isolated. This clonotype was counted many times. As yet, its antigen is unknown.

This TCR came from a man in his late teens or twenties in good health. V gene TRBV20-1 combines with J gene TRBJ2-1; D is possibly TRBD2 (6 bases). Sequencing was carried out using blood. CDR3 amino acids: CRALDGAGPSYNEQFF. Written as DNA, the CDR3 is TGCAGAGCTCTAGACGGAGCGGGCCCCTCCTACAATGAGCAGTTCTTC.